The 5 T cell receptor beta chains listed next were all sequenced from one sample in a study of post-analysis software for immune sequencing data. Included in the TCR beta cDNA libraries were unique molecular identifiers. Each CDR3 protein gets one entry after TCRdb re-called the PCR reads with MiXCR. The sample has hundreds of thousands of distinct CDR3 sequences, 25% to 30% seen once. Study results and limitations: Patients used several TRBV segments, including TRBV5-6, TRBV5-1 and TRBV20-1, more often than controls.

Their recognized antigens are unknown. Sequenced: blood. These TCRs come from a girl aged 10 to 17 with multiple sclerosis.

As for this clonotype: Possible read error: a much larger clone is one base away. The chain employs TRBV10-3 and TRBJ2-7; tentative D call: TRBD2 (5 bases). Judging by the DNA end, TRBJ2-5 fits better; the J call may be wrong. This CDR3 has 12 amino acids. The germline gives CDR1 ENHRY, CDR2 SYGVKD. The CDR3: CAIRGSQGTQYF. For the CDR3, the DNA is TGTGCCATCCGGGGATCCCAAGGGACCCAGTACTTC.

The chain joins TRBV7-6 to TRBJ1-1; a weak D match, TRBD1 (6 bases). V was shortened by 5 bases and J by 9 bases, with 22 bases between the two germline ends. There are 15 residues in the CDR3. Germline V gene data show CDR1 as SGHVS and CDR2 as FNYEAQ. CDR3 nucleotide sequence: TGTGCCAGCAGCGATCAAACTCAGGGGAGGCTGAAAGCTTTCTTT. This codes for CASSDQTQGRLKAFF. The variable domain in full, completed from reference TRBV7-6 and TRBJ1-1, reads GAGVSQSPRYKVTKRGQDVALRCDPISGHVSLYWYRQALGQGPEFLTYFNYEAQQDKSGLPNDRFSAERPEGSISTLTIQRTEQRDSAMYRCASSDQTQGRLKAFFGQGTRLTVV.

A note on this clonotype: A much larger clone differs by one base, so this may be a read error. The V and J genes are TRBV29-1 and TRBJ2-4; possibly TRBD2 for D (5 bases). CDR1 SQVTM and CDR2 ANQGSEA come from the germline V gene. This CDR3 has 15 residues. Written as DNA, the CDR3 is TGCAGCGTAATCGGGATTACCTTAGCCAGAAACATTCAGTACTTC. It specifies CSVIGITLARNIQYF. The complete variable domain, with remaining parts taken from reference TRBV29-1 and TRBJ2-4, reads SAVISQKPSRDICQRGTSLTIQCQVDSQVTMMFWYRQQPGQSLTLIATANQGSEATYESGFVIDKFPISRPNLTFSTLTVSNMSPEDSSIYLCSVIGITLARNIQYFGAGTRLSVL.

This chain uses TRBV28 with TRBJ1-1; D is ambiguous. This CDR3 has 12 amino acids. The germline gives CDR1 MDHEN, CDR2 SYDVKM. Trimming pared 2 bases from V and 5 bases from J, leaving 6 bases between. The CDR3 bases are TGTGCCAGCAGTTTAAGAGAGACTGAAGCTTTCTTT. Its translation is CASSLRETEAFF.

This clonotype has more than one count but fewer than ten. The chain recombines TRBV6-2 or TRBV6-3 with TRBJ2-5, with D unclear. CDR3 size: 13 residues. V lost 6 bases and J lost 5, with 13 bases in between. CDR1 and CDR2 from the germline V gene are MNHEY and SVGEGT. The CDR3 DNA follows: TGTGCCAGCAGACCCAACCAAATTGAGACCCAGTACTTC. Protein sequence: CASRPNQIETQYF.